The rows below give T cell receptor beta chains drawn from one sample of a study of response to subunit inactivated influenza vaccine. TCRdb independently ran MiXCR on the RT-PCR reads; one entry per CDR3 protein. The profile shows 500,000 to 550,000 distinct CDR3 sequences, approximately 7.2% of them singletons. The material sequenced was PBMCs from blood, taken less than 30 months after vaccination. These receptors were taken from a man aged 50 to 75 who received an inactivated influenza vaccine. CDR3s include the opening cysteine and the closing phenylalanine or tryptophan. D genes are given only for firm matches. Rows give clone size only sometimes, using once, few, many, or a class for an expanded clone.

CDR3	DNA	size	D	V	J
CASSYGQGRIANYGYTF	TGTGCCAGCAGTTACGGACAGGGACGAATAGCTAACTATGGCTACACCTTC	-	TRBD1	TRBV6-5	TRBJ1-2
CSASATYDHLWGEKLFF	TGCAGTGCTAGCGCGACTTACGACCACCTCTGGGGTGAAAAACTGTTTTTT	few	-	TRBV20-1	TRBJ1-4
CASSYLGQTNTGELFF	TGTGCCAGCAGTTACCTAGGACAGACGAACACCGGGGAGCTGTTTTTT	-	-	TRBV6-5	TRBJ2-2
CASSPTPFRGLGMNTEAFF	TGCGCCAGCAGCCCGACGCCCTTCAGGGGGCTAGGGATGAACACTGAAGCTTTCTTT	-	TRBD1	TRBV5-1	TRBJ1-1
CASSSPGQGNIQYF	TGCGCCAGCAGCTCTCCGGGACAGGGAAACATTCAGTACTTC	-	TRBD1	TRBV5-1	TRBJ2-4
CASSLPKSGANVLTF	TGTGCCAGCAGCCTTCCAAAGTCTGGGGCCAACGTCCTGACTTTC	few	-	TRBV6-2/TRBV6-3	TRBJ2-6
CASSVVGTRGNEQFF	TGTGCCAGCAGCGTAGTTGGGACTAGGGGAAATGAGCAGTTCTTC	few	TRBD2	TRBV9	TRBJ2-1
CNARDRYIAGGPWYEQYF	TGCAATGCTAGAGATAGGTATATAGCGGGAGGGCCTTGGTACGAGCAGTACTTC	-	TRBD2	TRBV20-1	TRBJ2-7
CASSQFLGQGSEEQYF	TGTGCCAGCAGCCAGTTTCTGGGACAGGGATCGGAGGAGCAGTACTTC	-	TRBD1	TRBV11-1	TRBJ2-7
CASSLKAGAMNTEAFF	TGCGCCAGCAGCTTAAAGGCAGGGGCCATGAACACTGAAGCTTTCTTT	many	-	TRBV5-1	TRBJ1-1
CSATDGTYEQYF	TGCAGTGCTACTGACGGAACCTACGAGCAGTACTTC	many	-	TRBV20-1	TRBJ2-7
CASSARDRASQPQHF	TGTGCCAGCAGCGCCCGGGACAGGGCTTCTCAGCCCCAGCATTTT	-	TRBD1	TRBV7-2	TRBJ1-5
CASRSWGQRTYEQYF	TGTGCCAGCCGCTCCTGGGGACAGAGAACCTACGAGCAGTACTTC	-	TRBD1	TRBV11-2	TRBJ2-7
CSARVSNEQFF	TGCAGTGCTAGAGTGAGCAATGAGCAGTTCTTC	many	-	TRBV20-1	TRBJ2-1
CASSSLDNEQFF	TGTGCCAGCAGCTCCTTAGACAATGAGCAGTTCTTC	-	-	TRBV11-3	TRBJ2-1
CASSEYRSGTYTQYF	TGTGCCAGCAGTGAATACAGGAGCGGAACTTATACGCAGTATTTT	few	-	TRBV25-1	TRBJ2-3
CASSLGGEKETQYF	TGTGCCAGCAGCTTAGGGGGAGAGAAAGAGACCCAGTACTTC	-	-	TRBV7-9	TRBJ2-5
CSVEPRNVRTGGKFNEQFF	TGCAGCGTTGAACCGCGCAATGTTAGGACAGGGGGAAAATTTAATGAGCAGTTCTTC	-	TRBD1	TRBV29-1	TRBJ2-1
CASLRTASYEQYF	TGTGCCAGCCTTAGAACAGCTTCCTACGAGCAGTACTTC	many	-	TRBV12-3/TRBV12-4	TRBJ2-7
CASSLGGRKVDQPQHF	TGTGCCAGCAGCCTCGGGGGTAGAAAAGTAGATCAGCCCCAGCATTTT	few	-	TRBV7-2	TRBJ1-5